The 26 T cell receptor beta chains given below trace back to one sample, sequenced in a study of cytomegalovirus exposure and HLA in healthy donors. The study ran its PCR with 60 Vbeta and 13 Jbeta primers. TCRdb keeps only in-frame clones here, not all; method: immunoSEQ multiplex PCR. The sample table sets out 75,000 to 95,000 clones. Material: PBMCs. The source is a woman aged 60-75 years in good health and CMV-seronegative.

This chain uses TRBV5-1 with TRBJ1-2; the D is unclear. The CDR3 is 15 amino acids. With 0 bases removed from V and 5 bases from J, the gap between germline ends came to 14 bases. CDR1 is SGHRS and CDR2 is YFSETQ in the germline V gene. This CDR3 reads CASSLEAGGRYGYTF. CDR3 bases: TGCGCCAGCAGCTTGGAGGCAGGTGGAAGGTATGGCTACACCTTC.

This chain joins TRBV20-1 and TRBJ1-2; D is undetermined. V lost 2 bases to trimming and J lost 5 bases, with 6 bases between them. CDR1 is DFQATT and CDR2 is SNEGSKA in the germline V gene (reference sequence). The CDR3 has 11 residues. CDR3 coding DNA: TGCAGTGCTAGAAGAGATTATGGCTACACCTTC. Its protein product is CSARRDYGYTF.

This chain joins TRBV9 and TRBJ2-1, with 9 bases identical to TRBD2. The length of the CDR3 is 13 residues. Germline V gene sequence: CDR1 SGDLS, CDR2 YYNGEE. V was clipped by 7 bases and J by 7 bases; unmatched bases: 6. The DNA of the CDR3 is TGTGCCAGCCGGGCGGGAGGGAGTAATGAGCAGTTCTTC. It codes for CASRAGGSNEQFF.

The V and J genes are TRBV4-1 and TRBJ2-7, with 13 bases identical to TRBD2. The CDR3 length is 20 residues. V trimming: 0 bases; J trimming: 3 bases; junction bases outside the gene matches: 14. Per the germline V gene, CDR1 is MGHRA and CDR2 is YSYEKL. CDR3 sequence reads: CASSQDKTGGLAGKFYEQYF. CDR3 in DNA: TGCGCCAGCAGCCAAGATAAGACAGGGGGACTAGCGGGGAAATTCTACGAGCAGTACTTC.

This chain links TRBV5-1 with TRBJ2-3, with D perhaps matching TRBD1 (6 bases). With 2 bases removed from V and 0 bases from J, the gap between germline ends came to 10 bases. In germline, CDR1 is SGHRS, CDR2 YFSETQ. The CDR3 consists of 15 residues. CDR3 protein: CASSLGDTSTDTQYF. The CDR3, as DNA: TGCGCCAGCAGCTTAGGGGACACTAGCACAGATACGCAGTATTTT.

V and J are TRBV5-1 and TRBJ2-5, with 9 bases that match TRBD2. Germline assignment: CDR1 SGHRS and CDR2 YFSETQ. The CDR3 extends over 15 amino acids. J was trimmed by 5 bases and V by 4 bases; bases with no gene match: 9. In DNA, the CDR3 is TGCGCCAGCAGCATTAGCGGGAGAGCGAGGGAGACCCAGTACTTC. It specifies CASSISGRARETQYF.

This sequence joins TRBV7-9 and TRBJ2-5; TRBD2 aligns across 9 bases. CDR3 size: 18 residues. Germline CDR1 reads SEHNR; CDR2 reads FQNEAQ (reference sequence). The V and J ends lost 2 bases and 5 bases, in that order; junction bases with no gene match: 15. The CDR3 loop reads CASSLSLAGAQATETQYF. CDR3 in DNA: TGTGCCAGCAGCTTATCACTAGCGGGCGCCCAGGCAACGGAGACCCAGTACTTC. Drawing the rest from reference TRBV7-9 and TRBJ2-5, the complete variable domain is DTGVSQNPRHKITKRGQNVTFRCDPISEHNRLYWYRQTLGQGPEFLTYFQNEAQLEKSRLLSDRFSAERPKGSFSTLEIQRTEQGDSAMYLCASSLSLAGAQATETQYFGPGTRLLVL.

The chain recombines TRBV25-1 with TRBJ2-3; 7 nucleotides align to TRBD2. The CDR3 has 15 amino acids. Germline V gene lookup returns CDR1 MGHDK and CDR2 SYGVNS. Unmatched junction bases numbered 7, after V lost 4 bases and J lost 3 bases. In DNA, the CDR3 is TGTGCCAGCAGTGTGCCGGGAGGCAGGACAGATACGCAGTATTTT. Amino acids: CASSVPGGRTDTQYF.

The CDR3 protein is CASRTTAETQYF. CDR3 coding DNA: TGTGCCAGCAGAACTACCGCAGAGACCCAGTACTTC. The V call is TRBV28, the J call TRBJ2-5; D is ambiguous. The ends were cut back, 6 bases at V and 4 bases at J, with 9 bases in the middle. The CDR3 covers 12 residues. Germline V gives CDR1 MDHEN, CDR2 SYDVKM.

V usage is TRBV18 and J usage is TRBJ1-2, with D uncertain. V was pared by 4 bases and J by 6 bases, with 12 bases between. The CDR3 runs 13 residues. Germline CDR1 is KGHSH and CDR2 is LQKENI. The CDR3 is CASSQARADGYTF. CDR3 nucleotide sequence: TGTGCCAGCTCACAAGCGAGGGCAGATGGCTACACCTTC.

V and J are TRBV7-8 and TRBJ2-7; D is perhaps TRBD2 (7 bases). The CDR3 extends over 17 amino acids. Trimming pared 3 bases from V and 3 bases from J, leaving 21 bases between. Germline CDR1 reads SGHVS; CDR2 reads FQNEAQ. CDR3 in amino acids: CASSFSTIGGGDYEQYF. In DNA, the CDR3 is TGTGCCAGCAGCTTTTCCACAATTGGGGGGGGCGACTACGAGCAGTACTTC.

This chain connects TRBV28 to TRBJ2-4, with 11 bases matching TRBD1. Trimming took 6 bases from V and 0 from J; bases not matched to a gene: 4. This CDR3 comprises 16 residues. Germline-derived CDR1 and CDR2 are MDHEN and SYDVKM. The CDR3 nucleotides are TGTGCCAGCAGGGGACAGGGGGGTTTAGCCAAAAACATTCAGTACTTC. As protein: CASRGQGGLAKNIQYF.

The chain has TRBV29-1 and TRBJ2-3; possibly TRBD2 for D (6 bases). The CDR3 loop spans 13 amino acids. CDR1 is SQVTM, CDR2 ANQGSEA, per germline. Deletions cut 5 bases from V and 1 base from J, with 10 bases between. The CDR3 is CSVRRDGTDTQYF. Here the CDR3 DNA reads TGCAGCGTTCGGCGGGATGGCACAGATACGCAGTATTTT.

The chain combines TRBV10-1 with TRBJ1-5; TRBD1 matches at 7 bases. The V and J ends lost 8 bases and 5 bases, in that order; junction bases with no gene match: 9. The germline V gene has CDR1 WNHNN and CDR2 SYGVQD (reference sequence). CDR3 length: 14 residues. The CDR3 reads CASPPRTGHQPQHF. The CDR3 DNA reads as TGCGCCAGCCCCCCCAGGACAGGCCATCAGCCCCAGCATTTT.

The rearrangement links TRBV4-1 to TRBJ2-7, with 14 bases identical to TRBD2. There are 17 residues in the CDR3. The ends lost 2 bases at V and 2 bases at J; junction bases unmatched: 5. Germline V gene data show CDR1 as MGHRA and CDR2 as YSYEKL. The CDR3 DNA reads TGCGCCAGCAGCCAACGGGGACTAGCGGGAGAAGCCTACGAGCAGTACTTC. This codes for CASSQRGLAGEAYEQYF.

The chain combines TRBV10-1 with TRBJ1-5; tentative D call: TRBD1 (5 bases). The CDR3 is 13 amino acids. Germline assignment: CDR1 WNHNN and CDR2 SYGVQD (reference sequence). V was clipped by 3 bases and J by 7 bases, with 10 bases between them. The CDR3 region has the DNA TGCGCCAGCAGTGAAGTACAGGACCAGCCCCAGCATTTT. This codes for CASSEVQDQPQHF.

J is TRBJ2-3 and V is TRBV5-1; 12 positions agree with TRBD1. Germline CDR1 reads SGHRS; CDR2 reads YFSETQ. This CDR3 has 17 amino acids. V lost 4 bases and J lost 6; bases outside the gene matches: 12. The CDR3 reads CASSLQPGQGASDTQYF. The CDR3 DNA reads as TGCGCCAGCAGCCTGCAACCGGGACAGGGGGCGTCGGATACGCAGTATTTT.

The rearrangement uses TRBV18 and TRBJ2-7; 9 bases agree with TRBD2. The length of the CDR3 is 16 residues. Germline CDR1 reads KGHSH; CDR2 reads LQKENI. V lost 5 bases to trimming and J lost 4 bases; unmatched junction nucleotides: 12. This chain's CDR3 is CASSSSGRTVEYEQYF. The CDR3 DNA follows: TGTGCCAGCTCATCGAGCGGGAGGACCGTAGAATACGAGCAGTACTTC.

CDR3 coding DNA: TGTGCCAGTAGTGTCGGGACTACATTCTACGAGCAGTACTTC. Its translation is CASSVGTTFYEQYF. The gene calls are TRBV19 and TRBJ2-7; 7 positions match TRBD2. This CDR3 has 14 amino acids. Trimming took 5 bases from V and 3 from J; bases not matched to a gene: 7. CDR1 and CDR2 from the germline V gene are LNHDA and SQIVND (reference sequence).

This CDR3 reads CASSQEPSSYNEQFF. The CDR3 DNA follows: TGTGCCAGCAGCCAAGAGCCCAGCTCCTACAATGAGCAGTTCTTC. The V gene is TRBV4-2, the J gene TRBJ2-1; D call uncertain. The germline gives CDR1 LGHNA, CDR2 YNFKEQ. The CDR3 consists of 15 residues. The V end lost 0 bases, the J end lost 0 bases, and 6 bases lay between the germline ends.

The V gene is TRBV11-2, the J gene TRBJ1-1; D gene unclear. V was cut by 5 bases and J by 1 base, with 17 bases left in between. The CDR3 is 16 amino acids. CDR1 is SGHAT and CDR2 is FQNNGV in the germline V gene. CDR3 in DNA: TGTGCCAGCAGCCCACTCCCGGAGGCAGGGAACACTGAAGCTTTCTTT. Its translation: CASSPLPEAGNTEAFF.

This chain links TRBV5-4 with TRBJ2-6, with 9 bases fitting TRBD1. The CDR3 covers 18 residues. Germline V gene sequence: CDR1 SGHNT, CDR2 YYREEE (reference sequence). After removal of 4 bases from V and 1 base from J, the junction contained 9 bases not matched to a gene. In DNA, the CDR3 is TGTGCCAGCAGCACAACAGGGGGCGCTAGATCTGGGGCCAACGTCCTGACTTTC. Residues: CASSTTGGARSGANVLTF.

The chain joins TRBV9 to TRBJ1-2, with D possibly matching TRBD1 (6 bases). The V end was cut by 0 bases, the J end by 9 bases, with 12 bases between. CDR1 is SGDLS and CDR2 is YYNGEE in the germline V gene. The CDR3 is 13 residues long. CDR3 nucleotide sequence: TGTGCCAGCAGCGTAGATGGTCAGGGGAGCTACACCTTC. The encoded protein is CASSVDGQGSYTF.

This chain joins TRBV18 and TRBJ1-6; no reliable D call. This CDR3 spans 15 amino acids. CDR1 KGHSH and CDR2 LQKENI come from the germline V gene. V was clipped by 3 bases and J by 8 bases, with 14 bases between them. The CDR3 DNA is TGTGCCAGCTCACCTCGGGCCTCGGGAGATTCACCCCTCCACTTT. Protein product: CASSPRASGDSPLHF.

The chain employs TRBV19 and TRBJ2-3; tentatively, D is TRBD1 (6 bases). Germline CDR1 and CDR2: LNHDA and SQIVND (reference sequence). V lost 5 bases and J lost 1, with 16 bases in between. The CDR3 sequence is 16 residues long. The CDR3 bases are TGTGCCAGTAGTGGGTGGGTGACAGGCGGCACAGATACGCAGTATTTT. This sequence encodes CASSGWVTGGTDTQYF.

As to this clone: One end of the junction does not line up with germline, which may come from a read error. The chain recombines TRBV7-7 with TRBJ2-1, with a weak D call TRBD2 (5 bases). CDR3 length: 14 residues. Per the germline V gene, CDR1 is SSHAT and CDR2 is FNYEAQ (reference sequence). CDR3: CASSLDGEYNEQFF. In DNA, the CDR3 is TGTGCTAGCAGCTTAGACGGGGAGTACAATGAGCAGTTCTTC.